These T cell receptor beta chains were read from a single sample in a study of blood T cell repertoires in COVID-19. Measured with immunoSEQ multiplex PCR; TCRdb has only the in-frame clones, and not every one. Here the sample spans about 400,000 clones, roughly 87% being singletons. What was sequenced was PBMCs or T cells enriched from blood (not recorded which). These receptors originate from a woman aged 18-29 years with acute COVID-19. CDR3s include the opening cysteine and the closing phenylalanine or tryptophan. D genes are given only for firm matches. Clone sizes are given selectively: once, few, many, or a class where the clone is expanded.

clone size	V gene	D gene	J gene	CDR3 protein	CDR3 DNA
.	TRBV30	.	TRBJ1-2	CAWSVRGNYGYTF	TGTGCCTGGAGTGTCCGCGGAAACTATGGCTACACCTTC
.	TRBV7-2	.	TRBJ1-1	CASSPWRVQVIPNTEAFF	TGTGCCAGCAGCCCCTGGAGGGTTCAGGTCATACCGAACACTGAAGCTTTCTTT
once	TRBV7-9	TRBD1	TRBJ1-4	CASSRSGTGGLREEKLFF	TGTGCCAGCAGCCGTTCCGGGACAGGGGGCTTAAGGGAGGAAAAACTGTTTTTT
.	TRBV5-5	TRBD1	TRBJ1-2	CASSDRVNYGYTF	TGTGCCAGCAGCGACAGGGTTAACTATGGCTACACCTTC
.	TRBV6-4	TRBD2	TRBJ2-3	CASSGSGGAGADTQYF	TGTGCCAGCAGTGGGAGCGGGGGGGCCGGAGCAGATACGCAGTATTTT
.	TRBV7-9	.	TRBJ2-7	CASSPKGPYEQYF	TGTGCCAGCAGCCCTAAGGGGCCGTACGAGCAGTACTTC
.	TRBV27	.	TRBJ2-3	CASSSSTLIRTSTDTQYF	.
once	TRBV12-3/TRBV12-4	.	TRBJ2-5	CASSRLAEETQYF	TGTGCCAGCAGCCGACTCGCAGAAGAGACCCAGTACTTC
.	TRBV7-2	TRBD2	TRBJ2-1	CASSPTSGSPNEQFF	TGTGCCAGCAGCCCGACTAGCGGGAGTCCCAATGAGCAGTTCTTC
.	TRBV15	TRBD1	TRBJ1-6	CATSGQHNSPLHF	TGTGCCACCTCGGGACAGCATAATTCACCCCTCCACTTT
.	TRBV5-1	TRBD1	TRBJ1-2	CASRLGDRGHGYTF	TGCGCCAGCCGACTTGGGGACAGGGGCCATGGCTACACCTTC
.	TRBV20-1	.	TRBJ1-5	CSASMGVGNQPQHF	TGCAGTGCTAGTATGGGAGTAGGCAATCAGCCCCAGCATTTT
.	TRBV3-1/TRBV3-2	TRBD1	TRBJ1-2	CASSQDGAGGSYGYTF	TGTGCCAGCAGCCAAGATGGCGCAGGGGGCAGCTATGGCTACACCTTC
.	TRBV7-9	TRBD1	TRBJ1-3	CASSGGGFGNTIYF	TGTGCCAGCAGCGGAGGGGGCTTTGGAAACACCATATATTTT
.	TRBV19	TRBD2	TRBJ2-1	CASKTGTSGINEQFF	TGTGCCAGCAAAACCGGGACTAGCGGGATCAATGAGCAGTTCTTC
.	TRBV11-2	.	TRBJ2-1	CAARAGGDEQFF	TGTGCCGCGCGGGCAGGTGGGGATGAGCAGTTCTTC
.	TRBV7-2	TRBD1	TRBJ1-2	CASSPGTGVGYGYTF	TGTGCCAGCAGCCCCGGGACAGGGGTTGGGTATGGCTACACCTTC
.	TRBV6-5	.	TRBJ2-1	CASSYSSAAENEQFF	TGTGCCAGCAGTTACTCGAGCGCGGCGGAGAATGAGCAGTTCTTC
.	TRBV9	TRBD2	TRBJ2-7	CASSVGISGGIRYEQYF	TGTGCCAGCAGCGTAGGTATTAGCGGGGGAATTAGGTACGAGCAGTACTTC
.	TRBV10-3	TRBD2	TRBJ2-1	CAISEESGGTSRYEQFF	TGTGCCATCAGTGAGGAGAGCGGGGGGACAAGTAGGTATGAGCAGTTCTTC
.	TRBV9	.	TRBJ2-5	CASSVGGAETQYF	TGTGCCAGCAGCGTAGGTGGGGCCGAGACCCAGTACTTC
.	TRBV7-2	TRBD2	TRBJ2-1	CASSNNLAGAREQFF	TGTGCCAGCAGCAATAACCTAGCGGGAGCTCGGGAGCAGTTCTTC
.	TRBV19	.	TRBJ2-1	CASSIGPSVFYNEQFF	TGTGCCAGTAGTATCGGTCCTAGCGTTTTCTACAATGAGCAGTTCTTC
.	TRBV19	.	TRBJ1-1	CASKGTFTGGTEAFF	TGTGCCAGTAAGGGCACCTTTACCGGGGGCACTGAAGCTTTCTTT
few	TRBV7-2	TRBD1	TRBJ1-6	CASSKGGEVPPLHF	TGTGCCAGCAGCAAAGGGGGCGAAGTTCCACCCCTCCACTTT
.	TRBV5-6	TRBD1	TRBJ1-6	CASSSHAGTGRHSPLHF	TGTGCCAGCAGCTCGCACGCAGGGACAGGACGCCATTCACCCCTCCACTTT
.	TRBV29-1	.	TRBJ1-4	CSVERQIDEKLFF	TGCAGCGTTGAACGACAGATCGATGAAAAACTGTTTTTT
.	TRBV25-1	TRBD1	TRBJ1-1	CASSGRQGISEAFF	TGTGCCAGCAGTGGAAGACAGGGGATTTCTGAAGCTTTCTTT
.	TRBV7-3	.	TRBJ2-3	CASSLTPRDTQYF	TGTGCCAGCAGCTTAACTCCTAGAGATACGCAGTATTTT
.	TRBV6-6	TRBD1	TRBJ1-5	CASSPLRDRGSNQPQHF	TGTGCCAGCAGTCCTCTCCGGGACAGGGGGAGCAATCAGCCCCAGCATTTT
.	TRBV5-1	.	TRBJ1-6	CASSLGAEGYSPLHF	TGCGCCAGCAGCTTGGGCGCGGAGGGCTATTCACCCCTCCACTTT
once	TRBV2	.	TRBJ2-2	CASSEGRGNTGELFF	TGTGCCAGCAGTGAAGGGCGAGGGAACACCGGGGAGCTGTTTTTT
.	TRBV4-1	TRBD1	TRBJ2-7	CASSQGGTGGLYEQYF	TGCGCCAGCAGCCAAGGGGGGACAGGGGGCCTTTACGAGCAGTACTTC
.	TRBV2	TRBD1	TRBJ1-1	CASGTGGATEAFF	TGTGCCAGCGGGACAGGGGGCGCGACTGAAGCTTTCTTT
.	TRBV4-1	.	TRBJ1-5	CASSHDDRDIGNQPQHF	TGCGCCAGCAGCCATGATGACCGGGACATAGGCAATCAGCCCCAGCATTTT
.	TRBV18	.	TRBJ1-2	CASRIPANYGYTF	TGTGCCAGCAGAATCCCAGCTAACTATGGCTACACCTTC
.	TRBV7-2	.	TRBJ2-7	CASSLSRGSYEQYF	TGTGCCAGCAGCTTAAGTCGAGGGTCCTACGAGCAGTACTTC
.	TRBV6-1	TRBD1	TRBJ1-5	CASSVSPGQGAEGQPQHF	TGTGCCAGCAGTGTCTCCCCGGGACAGGGGGCTGAAGGTCAGCCCCAGCATTTT
.	TRBV7-9	TRBD1	TRBJ1-4	CASSLTSGTGSEKLFF	TGTGCCAGCAGCCTGACTTCCGGGACAGGGAGTGAAAAACTGTTTTTT
.	TRBV5-6	.	TRBJ1-1	CASSLYPDMNTEAFF	TGTGCCAGCAGCTTGTACCCGGACATGAACACTGAAGCTTTCTTT